A single sample is the source of the 10 T cell receptor beta chains below, sequenced in a study of CD8 T cells in ankylosing spondylitis. TCRdb reprocessed the 5' RACE reads via MiXCR and lists one record per CDR3 protein. This sample has about 340,000 distinct CDR3 sequences; over 12% occur once, and the top ten carry less than 1.1%. The specimen was blood, either unsorted or a sorted T cell fraction (not recorded which). These receptors were obtained from a male donor with ankylosing spondylitis or in good health (not recorded which).

The V gene is TRBV7-8, the J gene TRBJ2-5, with 8 positions matching TRBD2. This CDR3 region has 16 residues. With 5 bases clipped from V and 0 bases from J, the junction kept 8 bases outside the gene matches. Germline CDR1 SGHVS, CDR2 FQNEAQ. The CDR3 DNA sequence: TGTGCCAGCAGCCCCCTTAGCGGGAAGTACCAAGAGACCCAGTACTTC. Translated: CASSPLSGKYQETQYF. The whole variable domain, remainder taken from reference TRBV7-8 and TRBJ2-5, is GAGVSQSPRYKVAKRGQDVALRCDPISGHVSLFWYQQALGQGPEFLTYFQNEAQLDKSGLPSDRFFAERPEGSVSTLKIQRTQQEDSAVYLCASSPLSGKYQETQYFGPGTRLLVL.

This clonotype has at least ten counts. The rearrangement links TRBV5-6 to TRBJ1-2; D call uncertain. Deletions cut 1 base from V and 8 bases from J, with 9 bases between. The length of the CDR3 is 12 residues. Germline CDR1 SGHDT, CDR2 YYEEEE. The CDR3 region is CASSLFGSGYTF. DNA of the CDR3: TGTGCCAGCAGCTTGTTTGGGAGCGGCTACACCTTC.

This clonotype was recorded at least ten times. The chain employs TRBV5-1 and TRBJ2-5; maybe TRBD1 (6 bases). The CDR3 is 13 residues long. Germline CDR1 is SGHRS and CDR2 is YFSETQ. V was trimmed by 1 base and J by 4 bases, leaving 8 bases between them. The CDR3 here is CASSLQGTETQYF. CDR3 nucleotide sequence: TGCGCCAGCAGCTTGCAGGGGACAGAGACCCAGTACTTC.

Many counts were recorded for this clonotype. This chain uses TRBV5-5 with TRBJ1-1; possibly TRBD1 for D (5 bases). V was pared by 4 bases and J by 8 bases, with 12 bases between. CDR3 length: 12 amino acids. CDR1 and CDR2 (germline): SGHKS, YYEKEE (reference sequence). The CDR3 nucleotides are TGTGCCAGCAGCCCACACGGGGACGAAGCTTTCTTT. Encoded protein: CASSPHGDEAFF. The full variable domain, in which reference TRBV5-5 and TRBJ1-1 provide the parts outside the CDR3, is DAGVTQSPTHLIKTRGQQVTLRCSPISGHKSVSWYQQVLGQGPQFIFQYYEKEERGRGNFPDRFSARQFPNYSSELNVNALLLGDSALYLCASSPHGDEAFFGQGTRLTVV.

This clonotype was seen ten or more times. The chain uses TRBV10-3 and TRBJ1-1; D not certain. The length of the CDR3 is 14 residues. Deletions cut 3 bases from V and 7 bases from J, with 15 bases between. Germline V lookup: CDR1 ENHRY, CDR2 SYGVKD. CDR3 in amino acids: CAISDLGIQHEAFF. As DNA, the CDR3 is TGTGCCATCAGTGATCTCGGGATCCAGCATGAAGCTTTCTTT.

The chain couples TRBV20-1 to TRBJ2-1; D perhaps matches TRBD1 (6 bases). The V gene's germline CDR1 is DFQATT and CDR2 SNEGSKA (reference sequence). With 3 bases removed from V and 7 bases from J, the gap between germline ends came to 13 bases. The CDR3 is 13 amino acids. The CDR3 DNA reads as TGCAGTGCTAGTCACCAGGGGCCGAATGAGCAGTTCTTC. The encoded protein is CSASHQGPNEQFF.

This clonotype was observed a few times. The chain joins TRBV4-1 to TRBJ2-1; D is undetermined. In germline, CDR1 is MGHRA, CDR2 YSYEKL. Trimming took off 4 bases at V and 3 bases at J, with 7 bases between the two ends. The CDR3 loop spans 13 amino acids. The CDR3 DNA follows: TGCGCCAGCAGCCTGATACACTACAATGAGCAGTTCTTC. Translating gives CASSLIHYNEQFF.

The genes are TRBV5-1 and TRBJ2-7, with a tentative D call TRBD2 (5 bases). Germline loops: CDR1 SGHRS, CDR2 YFSETQ. CDR3 size: 15 residues. V shed 0 bases and J shed 3 bases, with 13 bases lying between them. The CDR3 is CASSLGGGQDYEQYF. The CDR3 DNA sequence: TGCGCCAGCAGCTTGGGAGGCGGGCAGGACTACGAGCAGTACTTC.

This clonotype came up many times. This chain links TRBV5-1 with TRBJ2-3, with unresolved D. Germline V gene lookup returns CDR1 SGHRS and CDR2 YFSETQ. The CDR3 contains 14 residues. V lost 3 bases, J lost 5 bases, and 13 bases lay in between. CDR3 sequence: CASSYDPSGDTQYF. In DNA, the CDR3 is TGCGCCAGCAGCTACGACCCATCTGGAGATACGCAGTATTTT.

This clonotype was seen a few times. The rearrangement links TRBV3-1 to TRBJ1-1; 8 bases are a match to TRBD1. Trimming at V came to 1 base and at J to 4 bases, leaving 5 bases not matched to a gene. The CDR3 length is 15 residues. Per the germline V gene, CDR1 is LGHDT and CDR2 is YNNKEL (reference sequence). The CDR3 DNA is TGTGCCAGCAGCCAAGGGACAGGGCTGAGCACTGAAGCTTTCTTT. Residues: CASSQGTGLSTEAFF.